This T cell receptor beta chain was retrieved from a study of blood T cell repertoires in COVID-19. Across the study: Samples of COVID-19 (acute and convalescent) were obtained from the United States, Italy and Spain. From T cells, B-cell-depleted T cells, or PBMCs came the material, which was cDNA or gDNA.

CDR3 length: 11 residues. Trimming took 5 bases from V and 7 from J, leaving 8 bases between them. CDR1 is LNHDA and CDR2 is SQIVND in the germline V gene (reference sequence). Original processing methods: By means of reference gene primer amplification, nucleated cell counts were estimated. Sequenced by immunoSEQ multiplex PCR; TCRdb stores in-frame clones only, minus some. The V and J calls and the clone size are those of that table, but D and trimming were determined from the DNA. The repertoire includes 230,000 or so clones, 75% to 85% of them detected once, and under 1.5% sits in the top ten. The sample consisted of peripheral blood. This TCR was recovered from a woman between 35 and 50 years old who had recovered from COVID-19. This sequence joins TRBV19 and TRBJ1-1; no reliable D call. The CDR3 DNA sequence: TGTGCCAGTAGTCGGGGTGGTGAAGCTTTCTTT. As protein: CASSRGGEAFF.